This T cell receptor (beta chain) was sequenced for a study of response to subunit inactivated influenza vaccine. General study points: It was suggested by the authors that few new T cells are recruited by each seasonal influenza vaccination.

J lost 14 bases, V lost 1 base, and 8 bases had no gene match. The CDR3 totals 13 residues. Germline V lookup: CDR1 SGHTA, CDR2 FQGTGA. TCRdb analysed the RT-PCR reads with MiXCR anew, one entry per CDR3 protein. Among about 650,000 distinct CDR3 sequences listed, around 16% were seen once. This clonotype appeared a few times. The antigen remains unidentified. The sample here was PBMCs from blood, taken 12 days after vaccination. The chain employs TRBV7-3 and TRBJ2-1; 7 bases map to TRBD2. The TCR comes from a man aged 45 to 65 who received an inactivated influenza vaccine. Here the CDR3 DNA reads TGTGCCAGCAGCTTAAATCTGGGAGGGATCAAGTTCTTC. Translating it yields CASSLNLGGIKFF.